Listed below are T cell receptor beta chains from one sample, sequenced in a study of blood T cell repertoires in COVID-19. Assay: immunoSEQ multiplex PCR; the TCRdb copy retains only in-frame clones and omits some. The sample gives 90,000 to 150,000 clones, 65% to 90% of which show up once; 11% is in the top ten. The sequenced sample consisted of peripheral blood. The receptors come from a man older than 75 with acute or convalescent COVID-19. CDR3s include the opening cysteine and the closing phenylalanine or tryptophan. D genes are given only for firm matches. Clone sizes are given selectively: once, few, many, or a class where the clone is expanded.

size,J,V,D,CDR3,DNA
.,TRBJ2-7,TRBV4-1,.,CASSRTESYEQYF,TGCGCCAGCAGCCGAACAGAATCCTACGAGCAGTACTTC
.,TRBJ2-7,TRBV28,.,CASSPSSGSEQYF,TGTGCCAGCAGCCCGTCTTCGGGTAGCGAGCAGTACTTC
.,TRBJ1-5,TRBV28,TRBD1,CASSPRGQKSNQPQHF,TGTGCCAGCAGTCCTCGGGGACAGAAAAGCAATCAGCCCCAGCATTTT
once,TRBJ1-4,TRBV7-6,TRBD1,CASSLAGQRNEKLFF,TGTGCCAGCAGCTTAGCGGGACAGCGTAATGAAAAACTGTTTTTT
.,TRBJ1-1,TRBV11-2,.,CASSRQYQNTEAFF,TGTGCCAGCAGCAGACAGTACCAGAACACTGAAGCTTTCTTT
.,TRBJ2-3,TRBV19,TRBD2,CASSETSGSTDTQYF,TGTGCCAGTAGTGAGACTAGCGGTAGCACAGATACGCAGTATTTT
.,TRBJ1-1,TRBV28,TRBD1,CASSLSPAQGGEAFF,TGTGCCAGCAGTTTATCCCCAGCTCAGGGGGGTGAAGCTTTCTTT
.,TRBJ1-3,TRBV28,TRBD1,CASSLAGGGIWYF,TGTGCCAGCAGTTTAGCAGGGGGCGGAATTTGGTATTTT
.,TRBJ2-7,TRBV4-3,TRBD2,CASSQDRLIAGTPYEQYF,TGCGCCAGCAGCCAAGATCGGTTGATAGCGGGAACACCCTACGAGCAGTACTTC
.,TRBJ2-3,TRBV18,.,CASSPYLQGADTQYF,TGTGCCAGCTCACCATACCTACAGGGAGCAGATACGCAGTATTTT
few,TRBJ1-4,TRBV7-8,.,CASSFRTVPSNEKLFF,TGTGCCAGCAGCTTTCGGACAGTCCCATCCAATGAAAAACTGTTTTTT
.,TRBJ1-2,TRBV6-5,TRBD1,CASSRGQGDGYTF,TGTGCCAGCAGTAGGGGACAGGGGGACGGCTACACCTTC
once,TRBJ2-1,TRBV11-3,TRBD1,CASSRTGTDINEQFF,TGTGCCAGCAGCCGAACCGGGACAGACATCAATGAGCAGTTCTTC
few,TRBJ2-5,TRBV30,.,CAWMAPETQYF,TGTGCCTGGATGGCCCCTGAGACCCAGTACTTC
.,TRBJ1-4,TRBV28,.,CASSLRGGNEKLFF,TGTGCCAGCAGTTTAAGAGGGGGTAATGAAAAACTGTTTTTT
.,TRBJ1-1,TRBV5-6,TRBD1,CASKPRQGLATEAFF,TGTGCCAGCAAACCTAGACAGGGGCTGGCCACTGAAGCTTTCTTT